The next 12 T cell receptor beta chains were all read from a single sample in a study of post-analysis software for immune sequencing data. Notes on the study in general: Controls had lower frequencies than patients of 4 or 5 TRBV segments, which included TRBV5-6, TRBV5-1 and TRBV20-1.

Their recognized antigens are unknown. Libraries were made from TCR beta cDNA, and they carried unique molecular identifiers. TCRdb independently ran MiXCR on the PCR reads; one entry per CDR3 protein. Of around 400,000 distinct CDR3 sequences in the sample, approximately 38% are singletons; the top ten hold less than 8%. What was sequenced was blood. These receptor sequences come from a girl aged 2-10 years with multiple sclerosis.

This clonotype showed up just a few times. J is TRBJ2-4 and V is TRBV29-1; tentative D call: TRBD2 (5 bases). V was clipped by 0 bases and J by 0 bases, with 15 bases between them. The CDR3 extends over 17 amino acids. In germline, CDR1 is SQVTM, CDR2 ANQGSEA. CDR3 sequence reads: CSVEEFPRGLAKNIQYF. DNA of the CDR3: TGCAGCGTTGAAGAATTCCCTCGGGGTCTAGCCAAAAACATTCAGTACTTC. Full variable domain (outside the CDR3, taken from reference TRBV29-1 and TRBJ2-4): SAVISQKPSRDICQRGTSLTIQCQVDSQVTMMFWYRQQPGQSLTLIATANQGSEATYESGFVIDKFPISRPNLTFSTLTVSNMSPEDSSIYLCSVEEFPRGLAKNIQYFGAGTRLSVL.

The chain links TRBV11-2 to TRBJ2-7; D not resolved. Germline CDR1 is SGHAT and CDR2 is FQNNGV. V was cut by 0 bases and J by 5 bases, with 17 bases left in between. This CDR3 comprises 16 residues. Written as DNA, the CDR3 is TGTGCCAGCAGCTTAGATCTAGGTCTCAGCTTTAACGAGCAGTACTTC. Amino acid sequence: CASSLDLGLSFNEQYF. The variable domain in full, with the rest retrieved from reference TRBV11-2 and TRBJ2-7, is EAGVAQSPRYKIIEKRQSVAFWCNPISGHATLYWYQQILGQGPKLLIQFQNNGVVDDSQLPKDRFSAERLKGVDSTLKIQPAKLEDSAVYLCASSLDLGLSFNEQYFGPGTRLTVT.

The chain has TRBV20-1 and TRBJ2-5; 9 bases align to TRBD2. J lost 4 bases, V lost 0 bases, and 15 bases had no gene match. The CDR3 runs to 18 residues. Germline V lookup: CDR1 DFQATT, CDR2 SNEGSKA (reference sequence). The CDR3 sequence: CSARDLGLAGPAAETQYF. CDR3 DNA: TGCAGTGCTAGAGATCTAGGGCTAGCGGGGCCCGCTGCAGAGACCCAGTACTTC.

Points on this clonotype: A much larger clone is a single base away; this may be a read error. The rearrangement links TRBV6-4 to TRBJ1-4; no clear D gene. Germline CDR1 MRHNA, CDR2 SNTAGT. CDR3 size: 13 residues. The CDR3 nucleotides are TGTGCCAGCAGTGCAGAGAAAAATGAAGAACTGTTTTTT. Encoded protein: CASSAEKNEELFF.

This clonotype was seen a few times. The chain joins TRBV25-1 to TRBJ2-6, with D perhaps assigned TRBD1 or TRBD2 (5 bases each). The CDR3 contains 13 residues. V was trimmed by 7 bases and J by 2 bases, leaving 6 bases between them. Germline loops: CDR1 MGHDK, CDR2 SYGVNS. The DNA of the CDR3 is TGTGCCAGCACGGGACCTGGGGCCAACGTCCTGACTTTC. Its protein product is CASTGPGANVLTF.

This clonotype was picked up many times. The CDR3 nucleotides read TGTGCCAGCAGTTACGTGGGGCCTGAACAGCCCCAGCATTTT. It encodes CASSYVGPEQPQHF. The chain employs TRBV6-2 or TRBV6-3 and TRBJ1-5, with D perhaps TRBD1 (5 bases). The CDR3 has 14 residues. Per the germline V gene, CDR1 is MNHEY and CDR2 is SVGEGT. V lost 2 bases and J lost 7, with 12 bases in between.

This clonotype was recorded a few times. V and J are TRBV28 and TRBJ2-5; 7 nucleotides match TRBD1. J gave up 6 bases and V 7 bases, and 14 bases lay outside the gene matches. This CDR3 comprises 15 residues. Germline V CDR1 and CDR2: MDHEN, SYDVKM. The DNA of the CDR3 is TGTGCCAGCACCACCCTCGGACAGGCCTCGCAGACCCAGTACTTC. It is translated as CASTTLGQASQTQYF.

The V gene is TRBV20-1, the J gene TRBJ2-7; 11 bases map to TRBD1. The trim removed 5 bases at V and 0 bases at J, leaving 6 bases unmatched. Per the germline V gene, CDR1 is DFQATT and CDR2 is SNEGSKA (reference sequence). This CDR3 has 15 amino acids. CDR3 in DNA: TGCAGTGCTGAATCCGGGACAGGGGGCTCCTACGAGCAGTACTTC. Translation: CSAESGTGGSYEQYF.

V is TRBV28 and J is TRBJ2-2; 9 nucleotides agree with TRBD1. The germline gives CDR1 MDHEN, CDR2 SYDVKM. Germline trimming cut 10 bases from V and 5 bases from J; bases unmatched to any gene: 8. The CDR3 extends over 14 amino acids. The DNA for the CDR3 is TGTGCCACCCTTGACAGGGGGAGGACCGGGGAGCTGTTTTTT. Translated, it gives CATLDRGRTGELFF.

The chain couples TRBV29-1 to TRBJ2-1, with 15 bases that match TRBD2. The CDR3 totals 16 residues. V lost 5 bases and J lost 7; bases outside the gene matches: 9. CDR1 and CDR2 from the germline V gene are SQVTM and ANQGSEA. The CDR3 DNA is TGCAGCGTTCCTGGACTAGCGGGAGGGCCGGAGAATGAGCAGTTCTTC. Protein product: CSVPGLAGGPENEQFF.

This sequence joins TRBV5-1 and TRBJ2-7, with 8 bases aligning to TRBD1. Germline CDR1 is SGHRS and CDR2 is YFSETQ. The trim removed 3 bases at V and 6 bases at J, leaving 5 bases unmatched. The CDR3 runs 13 residues. The CDR3 protein is CASSSGGESEQYF. The CDR3 DNA reads as TGCGCCAGCAGCTCAGGGGGCGAGTCCGAGCAGTACTTC.

The rearrangement links TRBV10-3 to TRBJ2-7; D is possibly TRBD1 (5 bases). The V gene's germline CDR1 is ENHRY and CDR2 SYGVKD. CDR3 length equals 14 residues. V dropped 3 bases and J dropped 2 bases, with 11 bases sitting between them. The CDR3 reads CAISEPQGPYEQYF. The CDR3 nucleotides read TGTGCCATCAGTGAACCCCAGGGCCCCTACGAGCAGTACTTC.